One sample yielded the 16 T cell receptor beta chains listed below, sequenced in a study of identical twins. TCRdb independently ran MiXCR on the 5' RACE reads; one entry per CDR3 protein. The sample has roughly 260,000 distinct CDR3 sequences; approximately 7.8% are singletons. These same records also appear under a second study, on yellow fever vaccine responses in identical twins.

Sequencing was performed on CD8+ T cells sorted from blood. These receptors were obtained from a woman in her late teens or twenties in good health.

This clonotype turned up a few times. V gene TRBV10-2 combines with J gene TRBJ2-1, with 12 positions matching TRBD2. The CDR3 length is 13 residues. With 8 bases clipped from V and 8 bases from J, the junction kept 4 bases outside the gene matches. Germline values: CDR1 WSHSY, CDR2 SAAADI. In nucleotides, the CDR3 is TGCGCCAGCGGGACTAGCGGGTGGGATGAGCAGTTCTTC. Translation gives CASGTSGWDEQFF.

This clonotype has more than one count but fewer than ten. The chain recombines TRBV7-9 with TRBJ2-7; 12 positions agree with TRBD2. The CDR3 extends over 16 amino acids. Germline CDR1 and CDR2: SEHNR and FQNEAQ (reference sequence). The J segment lost 4 bases and the V segment lost 4 bases, leaving 8 bases of the junction unmatched. CDR3 bases: TGTGCCAGCAGCTCATCTGGACTAGCGGGAAATTACGAGCAGTACTTC. Its translation is CASSSSGLAGNYEQYF.

There are a few counts of this clonotype. The chain recombines TRBV7-2 with TRBJ1-1, with 8 bases that match TRBD1. Germline lookup yields CDR1 SGHTA and CDR2 FQGNSA. The CDR3 has 14 amino acids. V gave up 2 bases and J gave up 6 bases; unmatched junction bases: 5. The CDR3 protein is CASSLIQGASEAFF. CDR3 in DNA: TGTGCCAGCAGCTTAATCCAGGGGGCATCTGAAGCTTTCTTT.

At least ten counts were recorded for this clonotype. The chain joins TRBV7-6 to TRBJ2-1; D might be TRBD2 (6 bases). V was shortened by 3 bases and J by 6 bases, with 15 bases between the two germline ends. Germline assignment: CDR1 SGHVS and CDR2 FNYEAQ. The CDR3 loop spans 15 amino acids. The CDR3 bases are TGTGCCAGCAGCTTGTTCGTTGCGGGGCTCAATGAGCAGTTCTTC. Translation: CASSLFVAGLNEQFF.

This clonotype was counted only a few times. An end of the junction differs from the germline gene, which may be a read error. This sequence joins TRBV25-1 and TRBJ2-2, with 8 positions matching TRBD2. Germline V gene lookup returns CDR1 MGHDK and CDR2 SYGVNS. The CDR3 has 16 amino acids. The CDR3 loop is CASSESGGANTGELFF. The CDR3 coding sequence is TGTGCCAGCAGCGAATCGGGGGGGGCGAACACCGGGGAGCTGTTTTTT.

This clonotype has only a few counts. J is TRBJ2-1 and V is TRBV18, with a possible D match to TRBD1 (5 bases). Germline CDR1 is KGHSH and CDR2 is LQKENI. With 0 bases removed from V and 9 bases from J, the gap between germline ends came to 12 bases. The length of the CDR3 is 14 residues. This CDR3 is CASSPPKDKSEQFF. The CDR3 region has the DNA TGTGCCAGCTCACCACCTAAGGACAAGAGTGAGCAGTTCTTC.

The gene calls are TRBV3-1 and TRBJ2-2; no reliable D call. Germline V lookup: CDR1 LGHDT, CDR2 YNNKEL (reference sequence). V lost 11 bases, J lost 4 bases, and 32 bases lay in between. This CDR3 is built from 19 residues. The CDR3 region has the DNA TGTGCCTCCACCAAGGCTCTCTCTGGGGTATACTTATCCACCGGGGAGCTGTTTTTT. Its translation: CASTKALSGVYLSTGELFF.

This clonotype was observed a few times. J is TRBJ2-4 and V is TRBV11-1; D gene ambiguous. The V gene's germline CDR1 is SGHAT and CDR2 FQDESV (reference sequence). The V end was cut by 2 bases, the J end by 2 bases, with 19 bases between. This CDR3 contains 18 residues. In nucleotides, the CDR3 is TGTGCCAGCAGCTTATCTCTGGGCAGCCACTCATCCAAAAACATTCAGTACTTC. It yields the protein CASSLSLGSHSSKNIQYF.

V and J are TRBV6-5 and TRBJ2-5; TRBD2 matches at 7 bases. V gave up 0 bases and J gave up 0 bases; unmatched junction bases: 7. Germline loops: CDR1 MNHEY, CDR2 SVGAGI. This CDR3 has 17 amino acids. Here the CDR3 DNA reads TGTGCCAGCAGTTACTCTGGGGGGGAGGGTCACCAAGAGACCCAGTACTTC. This translates into CASSYSGGEGHQETQYF.

This chain connects TRBV5-1 to TRBJ1-2; the D is unclear. Germline V lookup: CDR1 SGHRS, CDR2 YFSETQ. Trimming took off 0 bases at V and 2 bases at J, with 14 bases between the two ends. This CDR3 is built from 16 residues. The CDR3 protein is CASSLDVGVANYGYTF. CDR3 sequence (DNA): TGCGCCAGCAGCTTGGATGTTGGGGTTGCCAACTATGGCTACACCTTC.

The chain is built from TRBV24-1 and TRBJ2-1, with 12 bases lining up with TRBD2. In germline, CDR1 is KGHDR, CDR2 SFDVKD. The CDR3 contains 16 residues. Unmatched junction bases numbered 2, after V lost 0 bases and J lost 6 bases. This CDR3 is CATSDLGLAGFNEQFF. As DNA, the CDR3 is TGTGCCACCAGTGATTTGGGACTAGCGGGATTCAATGAGCAGTTCTTC.

The V gene is TRBV20-1, the J gene TRBJ2-7, with TRBD2 identical over 13 bases. This CDR3 is 15 amino acids long. Germline V CDR1 and CDR2: DFQATT, SNEGSKA (reference sequence). With V trimmed by 4 bases and J by 3 bases, 6 bases remained unmatched. The CDR3 DNA sequence: TGCAGTGCTACAGGGACTAGCGGGACGAACTACGAGCAGTACGTC. Translated: CSATGTSGTNYEQYV.

This clonotype has more than one count but fewer than ten. The CDR3, as DNA: TGTGCCAGTAGTTTCCGGGACAGAGGGGCCAATTCACCCCTCCACTTT. It yields the protein CASSFRDRGANSPLHF. V usage is TRBV19 and J usage is TRBJ1-6; 7 positions match TRBD1. This CDR3 has 16 amino acids. The trim removed 5 bases at V and 7 bases at J, leaving 11 bases unmatched. Germline V gene sequence: CDR1 LNHDA, CDR2 SQIVND (reference sequence).

This clonotype came up a few times. The chain is built from TRBV7-9 and TRBJ2-1; D perhaps matches TRBD2 (6 bases). The CDR3 covers 13 residues. V lost 5 bases, J lost 7 bases, and 12 bases lay in between. Germline-derived CDR1 and CDR2 are SEHNR and FQNEAQ (reference sequence). CDR3 sequence reads: CASSPSGRNEQFF. The CDR3 DNA is TGTGCCAGCAGCCCATCTGGGAGGAATGAGCAGTTCTTC.

This clonotype was detected ten times or more. The rearrangement uses TRBV7-2 and TRBJ2-1, with TRBD2 matching over 7 bases. The germline V gene encodes CDR1 SGHTA and CDR2 FQGNSA. This CDR3 has 17 amino acids. Trimming removed 5 bases from V and 8 bases from J; junction bases left unmatched: 18. CDR3 loop: CASSHRTFGGSIYEQFF. The CDR3 DNA is TGTGCCAGCAGCCATAGGACGTTCGGCGGGAGTATCTATGAGCAGTTCTTC.

This clonotype was picked up a small number of times. V usage is TRBV20-1 and J usage is TRBJ2-1; D ambiguous. Trimming took off 0 bases at V and 2 bases at J, with 14 bases between the two ends. The CDR3 length is 16 residues. Germline assignment: CDR1 DFQATT and CDR2 SNEGSKA (reference sequence). The CDR3 DNA is TGCAGTGCTAGAGATCTTTTGGGCTCAACCTACAATGAGCAGTTCTTC. Translated: CSARDLLGSTYNEQFF.